This T cell receptor beta chain is drawn from a study of cytomegalovirus exposure and HLA in healthy donors. Vbeta (60) and Jbeta (13) primers were used in the PCR. Measured with immunoSEQ multiplex PCR; TCRdb has only the in-frame clones, and not every one. The data hold tens of thousands of clones, with roughly 80% observed a single time. From germline, CDR1 is MDHEN and CDR2 SYDVKM. Trimming took 4 bases from V and 6 from J; bases not matched to a gene: 14. This CDR3 is 17 amino acids long. The sequence came from a woman aged 25 to 45 in good health and CMV-seronegative. The sequencing input was PBMCs. The genes are TRBV28 and TRBJ1-5; 8 nucleotides match TRBD1. CDR3 bases: TGTGCCAGCAGTTCAGGGGGCAAAGGGCGGTCGAGTCAGCCCCAGCATTTT. This sequence encodes CASSSGGKGRSSQPQHF.